The 27 T cell receptor beta chains below come from one sample, sequenced in a study of identifying expanded T cells in peripheral blood (dated by TCRdb to between 2018 and 2021). Libraries came from the immunoSEQ multiplex PCR assay. In TCRdb, the immuneACCESS table is reduced to in-frame sequences with V and J assigned. These tables do not hold every clone; where another copy was compared, an unresolved V gene accounts for under half, and the others remain unexplained. The sample yields 100,000 to 150,000 clones; approximately 86% were counted once. The ten largest clonotypes hold 7.5% to 9% of the sample. The source material was blood. These receptors all stem from a person aged 18 to 69 in good health.

V and J are TRBV28 and TRBJ1-5; D uncertain. The germline V gene encodes CDR1 MDHEN and CDR2 SYDVKM. This CDR3 spans 11 amino acids. Trimming removed 3 bases at V and 7 bases at J, with 4 bases between. The CDR3 DNA follows: TGTGCCAGCAGTTTGGAGCAGCCCCAGCATTTT. Its protein product is CASSLEQPQHF.

V is TRBV18 and J is TRBJ2-5; D is uncertain. Germline CDR1 is KGHSH and CDR2 is LQKENI. This CDR3 region has 14 residues. Trimming took off 3 bases at V and 6 bases at J, with 14 bases between the two ends. Here the CDR3 DNA reads TGTGCCAGCTCACCTGATTTCGCCGTCAAGACCCAGTACTTC. Its translation is CASSPDFAVKTQYF.

The CDR3 nucleotides are TGTGCCAGCAGTGATGTCAGGGATCGCACAGATACGCAGTATTTT. This encodes CASSDVRDRTDTQYF. The chain couples TRBV6-1 to TRBJ2-3; D possibly corresponds to TRBD1 (5 bases). Germline lookup yields CDR1 MNHNS and CDR2 SASEGT. The CDR3 spans 15 residues. V was pared by 3 bases and J by 1 base, with 11 bases between.

The chain carries TRBV5-4 and TRBJ1-3; D call uncertain. Germline CDR1 reads SGHNT; CDR2 reads YYREEE (reference sequence). Trimming removed 3 bases at V and 3 bases at J, with 7 bases between. CDR3 size: 13 residues. The CDR3 reads CASSSDRGNTIYF. CDR3 nucleotide sequence: TGTGCCAGCAGCTCGGACCGTGGAAACACCATATATTTT.

The gene calls are TRBV10-3 and TRBJ1-1, with no clear D. The CDR3 is made up of 13 amino acids. In germline, CDR1 is ENHRY, CDR2 SYGVKD. With 4 bases removed from V and 1 base from J, the gap between germline ends came to 7 bases. CDR3 amino acids: CAISVVGNTEAFF. The CDR3 DNA sequence: TGTGCCATCAGTGTGGTGGGGAACACTGAAGCTTTCTTT.

V is TRBV27 and J is TRBJ1-3, with 7 bases matching TRBD1. The V segment lost 2 bases and the J segment 2 bases; nucleotides outside the gene matches: 3. The germline CDR1 and CDR2 sequences are MNHEY and SMNVEV (reference sequence). This CDR3 has 15 residues. CDR3 loop: CASSLGGGAGNTIYF. The CDR3 DNA sequence: TGTGCCAGCAGTTTAGGAGGGGGCGCTGGAAACACCATATATTTT.

The chain combines TRBV5-1 with TRBJ2-6, with D possibly being TRBD1 (8 bases). The CDR3 loop spans 17 amino acids. V lost 0 bases and J 5 bases, leaving 15 bases between the germline ends. Germline V gives CDR1 SGHRS, CDR2 YFSETQ. In DNA form, the CDR3 reads TGCGCCAGCAGCTTGGGGACAGGGACTATGCGGGCCAACGTCCTGACTTTC. This gives the protein CASSLGTGTMRANVLTF.

V gene TRBV7-9 combines with J gene TRBJ1-6; D not certain. This CDR3 is built from 14 residues. The germline gives CDR1 SEHNR, CDR2 FQNEAQ (reference sequence). Trimming cost V 0 bases and J 9 bases, with 9 bases left between them. The CDR3 nucleotides read TGTGCCAGCAGCTTAGCTCGATCGAGTTCACCCCTCCACTTT. It codes for CASSLARSSSPLHF.

The chain carries TRBV7-9 and TRBJ2-7; possible D gene TRBD2, 5 bases. The CDR3 runs 13 residues. Germline values: CDR1 SEHNR, CDR2 FQNEAQ (reference sequence). V shed 3 bases and J shed 3 bases, with 9 bases lying between them. CDR3 region: CASSFKDYYEQYF. CDR3 coding DNA: TGTGCCAGCAGCTTCAAAGACTACTACGAGCAGTACTTC. The full variable domain, in which reference TRBV7-9 and TRBJ2-7 provide the parts outside the CDR3, is DTGVSQNPRHKITKRGQNVTFRCDPISEHNRLYWYRQTLGQGPEFLTYFQNEAQLEKSRLLSDRFSAERPKGSFSTLEIQRTEQGDSAMYLCASSFKDYYEQYFGPGTRLTVT.

The rearrangement joins TRBV19 to TRBJ2-7, with D tentatively TRBD1 (6 bases). The CDR3 consists of 12 residues. Trimming stripped 5 bases from V and 6 bases from J, with 11 bases between. Germline V lookup: CDR1 LNHDA, CDR2 SQIVND (reference sequence). CDR3 in amino acids: CASSPLGGEQYF. Here the CDR3 DNA reads TGTGCCAGTAGTCCTTTAGGGGGCGAGCAGTACTTC.

The gene calls are TRBV18 and TRBJ1-5; the match to TRBD1 covers 11 bases. In germline, CDR1 is KGHSH, CDR2 LQKENI. J gave up 3 bases and V 6 bases, and 7 bases lay outside the gene matches. The length of the CDR3 is 16 residues. CDR3 loop: CASSVGQGAVNQPQHF. In DNA, the CDR3 is TGTGCCAGCTCGGTCGGACAGGGGGCGGTCAATCAGCCCCAGCATTTT.

Written as DNA, the CDR3 is TGTGCCAGTAGTACCCCGGGAGGGTATAATTCACCCCTCCACTTT. Its translation is CASSTPGGYNSPLHF. The chain is built from TRBV19 and TRBJ1-6; no clear D. The CDR3 has 15 residues. Trimming left V 4 bases short and J 4 bases short, with 11 bases between. Germline V lookup: CDR1 LNHDA, CDR2 SQIVND (reference sequence).

This chain uses TRBV19 with TRBJ2-7; the D gene is possibly TRBD2 (8 bases). The CDR3 extends over 15 amino acids. The V gene lost 4 bases and the J gene lost 4 bases, with 17 bases spanning the gap. Per the germline V gene, CDR1 is LNHDA and CDR2 is SQIVND (reference sequence). This CDR3 reads CASSTREGAGYEQYF. For the CDR3, the DNA is TGTGCCAGTAGTACCCGGGAGGGGGCGGGGTACGAGCAGTACTTC.

The V and J genes are TRBV30 and TRBJ2-2; possible D gene TRBD2, 5 bases. Germline V gives CDR1 GTSNPN, CDR2 SVGIG (reference sequence). V shed 3 bases and J shed 7 bases, with 12 bases lying between them. The length of the CDR3 is 13 residues. CDR3 protein: CAWSRPAGGELFF. The DNA of the CDR3 is TGTGCCTGGAGCCGACCCGCGGGCGGGGAGCTGTTTTTT.

This clone has a single count. The gene calls are TRBV7-9 and TRBJ2-7; TRBD2 might be the D (6 bases). The germline CDR1 and CDR2 sequences are SEHNR and FQNEAQ (reference sequence). The CDR3 is 13 amino acids. Trimming shortened V by 7 bases and J by 2 bases, and 12 bases separated the two germline ends. This chain's CDR3 is CASKNSGTYEQYF. The CDR3 DNA is TGTGCCAGCAAGAATAGCGGCACCTACGAGCAGTACTTC. The full variable domain, with the rest looked up from reference TRBV7-9 and TRBJ2-7, is DTGVSQNPRHKITKRGQNVTFRCDPISEHNRLYWYRQTLGQGPEFLTYFQNEAQLEKSRLLSDRFSAERPKGSFSTLEIQRTEQGDSAMYLCASKNSGTYEQYFGPGTRLTVT.

This chain uses TRBV5-1 with TRBJ1-6, with D possibly matching TRBD1 (5 bases). The germline CDR1 and CDR2 sequences are SGHRS and YFSETQ. The V gene lost 0 bases and the J gene lost 6 bases, with 7 bases spanning the gap. This CDR3 contains 14 residues. CDR3 residues: CASSLEGINSPLHF. DNA of the CDR3: TGCGCCAGCAGCTTGGAGGGGATTAATTCACCCCTCCACTTT.

V usage is TRBV12-5 and J usage is TRBJ2-5; D unclear. Germline V gene sequence: CDR1 LGHNT, CDR2 FRNRAP. CDR3 length equals 12 residues. Trimming cost V 3 bases and J 12 bases, with 14 bases left between them. The CDR3 DNA follows: TGTGCTAGTGGTTTAGACGGGCCAGAGGAGTACTTC. Translation gives CASGLDGPEEYF.

This clone has a single count. V gene TRBV7-2 combines with J gene TRBJ1-1; TRBD1 matches at 7 bases. V lost 3 bases to trimming and J lost 1 base; unmatched junction nucleotides: 2. CDR3 length: 14 residues. The germline V gene has CDR1 SGHTA and CDR2 FQGNSA. Written as DNA, the CDR3 is TGTGCCAGCAGCTTCGACAGGGCGAACACTGAAGCTTTCTTT. Amino acids: CASSFDRANTEAFF.

This clone was observed a handful of times. V is TRBV7-8 and J is TRBJ2-7; possible D gene TRBD1, 5 bases. The CDR3 is 14 amino acids. Trimming took off 1 base at V and 5 bases at J, with 12 bases between the two ends. Per the germline V gene, CDR1 is SGHVS and CDR2 is FQNEAQ. The CDR3 sequence: CASSLVARVHEQYF. The CDR3 DNA reads as TGTGCCAGCAGCTTAGTGGCCAGGGTCCACGAGCAGTACTTC.

The chain combines TRBV7-2 with TRBJ1-3, with no clear D. The V gene lost 2 bases and the J gene lost 6 bases, with 11 bases spanning the gap. The V gene's germline CDR1 is SGHTA and CDR2 FQGNSA. This CDR3 has 14 residues. In nucleotides, the CDR3 is TGTGCCAGCAGCTTAAGTTCCAGGATAAACACCATATATTTT. Amino acid sequence: CASSLSSRINTIYF.

This chain joins TRBV6-1 and TRBJ1-1; perhaps TRBD1 as D (5 bases). V was cut by 1 base and J by 1 base, with 16 bases left in between. Germline V gives CDR1 MNHNS, CDR2 SASEGT. The CDR3 contains 17 residues. The CDR3 nucleotides read TGTGCCAGCAGTGAAGGCGTGGGGGGTATTGAGAACACTGAAGCTTTCTTT. This codes for CASSEGVGGIENTEAFF.

The rearrangement joins TRBV7-2 to TRBJ2-3; possible D gene TRBD2, 5 bases. Germline V CDR1 and CDR2: SGHTA, FQGNSA. There are 12 residues in the CDR3. Trimming removed 8 bases from V and 5 bases from J, with 11 bases in between. The CDR3 DNA reads TGTGCCAGCGGGCTAGCAAGAGATACGCAGTATTTT. It specifies CASGLARDTQYF.

The chain uses TRBV11-3 and TRBJ2-2, with a possible D match to TRBD1 (5 bases). From germline, CDR1 is SGHNT and CDR2 YENEEA. The V and J ends lost 5 bases and 6 bases respectively, with 19 bases between them. The CDR3 contains 16 residues. The CDR3 protein is CASSLPPPTGSGELFF. Written as DNA, the CDR3 is TGTGCCAGCAGCCTCCCCCCGCCAACAGGATCCGGGGAGCTGTTTTTT. Full variable domain (outside the CDR3, taken from reference TRBV11-3 and TRBJ2-2): EAGVVQSPRYKIIEKKQPVAFWCNPISGHNTLYWYLQNLGQGPELLIRYENEEAVDDSQLPKDRFSAERLKGVDSTLKIQPAELGDSAVYLCASSLPPPTGSGELFFGEGSRLTVL.

The chain employs TRBV18 and TRBJ2-7; 8 bases map to TRBD1. The CDR3 sequence is 15 residues long. The V gene's germline CDR1 is KGHSH and CDR2 LQKENI. V trimming: 6 bases; J trimming: 1 base; junction bases outside the gene matches: 8. The CDR3 loop reads CASSLGQGPSYEQYF. CDR3 bases: TGTGCCAGCTCCCTAGGACAGGGACCATCCTACGAGCAGTACTTC.

The chain is built from TRBV15 and TRBJ2-7; D is uncertain. CDR3 length: 13 amino acids. V lost 1 base to trimming and J lost 5 bases, with 9 bases between them. Germline CDR1 is LNHNV and CDR2 is YYDKDF (reference sequence). CDR3 DNA sequence: TGTGCCACCAGCAGAGGAGCAGAGGACGAGCAGTACTTC. Amino acid sequence: CATSRGAEDEQYF.

The chain combines TRBV6-1 with TRBJ1-2; D is undetermined. CDR1 is MNHNS and CDR2 is SASEGT in the germline V gene. This CDR3 has 12 amino acids. V lost 4 bases and J 8 bases, leaving 11 bases between the germline ends. Here the CDR3 DNA reads TGTGCCAGCAGTGCTTCCGGTTTGGGCTACACCTTC. Protein sequence: CASSASGLGYTF.

This clone was counted only a few times. The genes are TRBV7-9 and TRBJ2-1, with 11 nucleotides matching TRBD2. Germline trimming cut 6 bases from V and 0 bases from J; bases unmatched to any gene: 4. The germline CDR1 and CDR2 sequences are SEHNR and FQNEAQ (reference sequence). The CDR3 consists of 16 residues. CDR3 sequence (DNA): TGTGCCAGCAGGCCTAGCGGGAGGAGCTCCTACAATGAGCAGTTCTTC. This codes for CASRPSGRSSYNEQFF.